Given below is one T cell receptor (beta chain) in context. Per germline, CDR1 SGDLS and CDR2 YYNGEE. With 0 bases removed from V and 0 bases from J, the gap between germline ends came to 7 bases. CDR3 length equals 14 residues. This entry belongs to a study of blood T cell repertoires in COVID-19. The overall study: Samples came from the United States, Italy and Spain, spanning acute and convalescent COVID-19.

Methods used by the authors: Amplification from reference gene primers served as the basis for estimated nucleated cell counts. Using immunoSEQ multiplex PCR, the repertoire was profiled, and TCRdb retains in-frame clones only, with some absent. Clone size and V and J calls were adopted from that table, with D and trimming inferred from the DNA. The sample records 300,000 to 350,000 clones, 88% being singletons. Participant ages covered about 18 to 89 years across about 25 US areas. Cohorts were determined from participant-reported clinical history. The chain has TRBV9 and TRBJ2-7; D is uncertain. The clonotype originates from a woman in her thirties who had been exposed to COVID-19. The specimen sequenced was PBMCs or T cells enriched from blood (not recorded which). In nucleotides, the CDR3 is TGTGCCAGCAGCGTAGGCGTAAGCTCCTACGAGCAGTACTTC. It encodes CASSVGVSSYEQYF. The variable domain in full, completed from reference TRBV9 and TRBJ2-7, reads DSGVTQTPKHLITATGQRVTLRCSPRSGDLSVYWYQQSLDQGLQFLIQYYNGEERAKGNILERFSAQQFPDLHSELNLSSLELGDSALYFCASSVGVSSYEQYFGPGTRLTVT.